The T cell receptor (beta chain) described here comes from a study of cytomegalovirus exposure and HLA in healthy donors. Findings and caveats of the study: The study recorded some 160 TCR beta chains that were cytomegalovirus-associated. The classifier was said to identify cytomegalovirus status with high specificity and sensitivity.

Trimming at V came to 11 bases and at J to 2 bases, leaving 14 bases not matched to a gene. This CDR3 contains 16 residues. In germline, CDR1 is LNHNV, CDR2 YYDKDF (reference sequence). Repertoires were generated with immunoSEQ multiplex PCR, while TCRdb's copy carries only in-frame clones and drops some. Of around 63,000 clones in the sample, 90% to 96% are singletons; the top ten hold less than 1.5%. As for this clone: As yet, its antigen is unknown.

The chain couples TRBV15 to TRBJ2-1; 8 bases align to TRBD2. The sequencing input was PBMCs. This clonotype was obtained from a woman between 18 and 29 years old in good health and CMV-seronegative. CDR3 amino acids: CASGGGAPPPYNEQFF. CDR3 bases: TGTGCCTCGGGGGGGGGCGCGCCCCCCCCCTACAATGAGCAGTTCTTC.